The subject of this entry is one T cell receptor beta chain. Its target is not known. The CDR3 runs 17 residues. Trimming left V 4 bases short and J 4 bases short, with 23 bases between. Germline CDR1 and CDR2: SGHNT and YYREEE (reference sequence). The data were taken from a study of cytomegalovirus exposure and HLA in healthy donors. PCR amplification relied on 60 Vbeta primers (plus 13 Jbeta primers). Some clones are missing from TCRdb's copy, which holds only in-frame ones; the method was immunoSEQ multiplex PCR. This sample has approximately 150,000 clones, with more than 80% found just once. The study, taken as a whole, reports: Immune exposure information available was restricted to CMV serostatus. In a later analysis, TCR association rates varied by HLA locus: DRB1 most, HLA-C fewest. A missense variant in DCLRE1C was later tied to TCR beta V- and J-gene trimming. Analysis performed later found 16,000 or so TCR beta sequences associated with HLA alleles at 0.05 false discovery rate.

Sequenced input: PBMCs. The receptor was derived from a woman aged 18-29 years in good health and CMV-seropositive. V and J are TRBV5-4 and TRBJ1-1, with D uncertain. The CDR3 DNA is TGTGCCAGCAGCCGTCCCTTGGCCTCTAAAAGGAGCACTGAAGCTTTCTTT. Protein: CASSRPLASKRSTEAFF. Full variable domain (remainder filled in from reference TRBV5-4 and TRBJ1-1): ETGVTQSPTHLIKTRGQQVTLRCSSQSGHNTVSWYQQALGQGPQFIFQYYREEENGRGNFPPRFSGLQFPNYSSELNVNALELDDSALYLCASSRPLASKRSTEAFFGQGTRLTVV.